This TCR beta chain was sequenced for a study of somatic mutations in cytotoxic T cells in rheumatoid arthritis. Overall study context: Prior to any treatment and right after diagnosis, patient blood (under 31 ml EDTA) was drawn.

Only in-frame clones appear in the TCRdb table, and some are missing; sequencing was by immunoSEQ multiplex PCR. This table has roughly 23,000 clones, more than 65% appearing once. Using positive magnetic bead selection on an AutoMACS, CD4+ and CD8+ cells were isolated, after which their purity was checked by flow cytometry. Broader study findings: The study found CD8+ clonality increased with age in rheumatoid arthritis patients, not healthy controls.

Trimming left V 4 bases short and J 5 bases short, with 20 bases between. The CDR3 has 16 residues. Germline CDR1 is MNHNS and CDR2 is SASEGT. Concerning this clone itself: Its specificity is not known.

The receptor's source is an adult with rheumatoid arthritis. The sequenced sample consisted of CD8+ T cells sorted from blood. The V gene is TRBV6-1, the J gene TRBJ1-1; no reliable D call. The CDR3 bases are TGTGCCAGCAGTGTTCCGGATCTGGGTCCGGATACTGAAGCTTTCTTT. Its translation is CASSVPDLGPDTEAFF.